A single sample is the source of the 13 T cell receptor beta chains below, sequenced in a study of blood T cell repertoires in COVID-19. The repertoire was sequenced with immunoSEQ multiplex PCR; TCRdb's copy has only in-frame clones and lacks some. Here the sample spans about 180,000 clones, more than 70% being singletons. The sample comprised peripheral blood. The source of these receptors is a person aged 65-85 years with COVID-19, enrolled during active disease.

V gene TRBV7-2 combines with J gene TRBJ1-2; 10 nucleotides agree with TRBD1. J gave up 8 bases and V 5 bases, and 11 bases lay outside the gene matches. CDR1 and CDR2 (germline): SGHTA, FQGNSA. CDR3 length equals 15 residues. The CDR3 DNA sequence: TGTGCCAGCAGCATCCGGGACAGGGGTTCGAGGGGCTACACCTTC. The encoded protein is CASSIRDRGSRGYTF.

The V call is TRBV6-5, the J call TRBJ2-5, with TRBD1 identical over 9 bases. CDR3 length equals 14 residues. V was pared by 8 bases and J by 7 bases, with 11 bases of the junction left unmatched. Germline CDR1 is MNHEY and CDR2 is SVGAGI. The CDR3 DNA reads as TGTGCCAGCGGGGACCGGGACAGGGCAATGACCCAGTACTTC. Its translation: CASGDRDRAMTQYF.

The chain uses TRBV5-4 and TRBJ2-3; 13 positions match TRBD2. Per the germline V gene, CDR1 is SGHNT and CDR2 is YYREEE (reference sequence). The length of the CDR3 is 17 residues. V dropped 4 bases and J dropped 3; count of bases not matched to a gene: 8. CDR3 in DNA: TGTGCCAGCAGCCGGCCCTTGGGACTAGCGGGGACAGATACGCAGTATTTT. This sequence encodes CASSRPLGLAGTDTQYF.

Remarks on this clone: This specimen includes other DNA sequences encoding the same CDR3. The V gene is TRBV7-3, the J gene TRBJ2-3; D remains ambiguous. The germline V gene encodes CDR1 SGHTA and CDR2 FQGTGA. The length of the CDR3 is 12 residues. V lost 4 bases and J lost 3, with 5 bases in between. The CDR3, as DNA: TGTGCCAGCAGCTCCTCTACAGATACGCAGTATTTT. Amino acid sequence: CASSSSTDTQYF.

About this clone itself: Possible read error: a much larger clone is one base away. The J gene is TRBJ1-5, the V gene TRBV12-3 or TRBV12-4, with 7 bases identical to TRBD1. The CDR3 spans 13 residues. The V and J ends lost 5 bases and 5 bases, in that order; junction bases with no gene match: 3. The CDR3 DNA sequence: TGTGCCAGCAGTACAGGGGTCGATCAGCCCCAGCATTTT. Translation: CASSTGVDQPQHF.

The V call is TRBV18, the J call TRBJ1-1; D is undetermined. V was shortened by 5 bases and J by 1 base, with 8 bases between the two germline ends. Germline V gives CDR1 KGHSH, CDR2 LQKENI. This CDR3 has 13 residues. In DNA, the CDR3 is TGTGCCAGCTCAAACGCGGAGAACACTGAAGCTTTCTTT. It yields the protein CASSNAENTEAFF. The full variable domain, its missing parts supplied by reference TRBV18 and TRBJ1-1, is NAGVMQNPRHLVRRRGQEARLRCSPMKGHSHVYWYRQLPEEGLKFMVYLQKENIIDESGMPKERFSAEFPKEGPSILRIQQVVRGDSAAYFCASSNAENTEAFFGQGTRLTVV.

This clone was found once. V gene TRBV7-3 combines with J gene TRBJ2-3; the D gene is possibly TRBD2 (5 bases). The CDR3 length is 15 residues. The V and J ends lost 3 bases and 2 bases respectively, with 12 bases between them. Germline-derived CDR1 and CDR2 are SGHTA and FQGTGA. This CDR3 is CASSLGSRVTDTQYF. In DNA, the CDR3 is TGTGCCAGCAGCTTGGGTTCGCGGGTCACAGATACGCAGTATTTT. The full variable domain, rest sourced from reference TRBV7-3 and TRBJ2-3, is GAGVSQTPSNKVTEKGKYVELRCDPISGHTALYWYRQSLGQGPEFLIYFQGTGAADDSGLPNDRFFAVRPEGSVSTLKIQRTERGDSAVYLCASSLGSRVTDTQYFGPGTRLTVL.

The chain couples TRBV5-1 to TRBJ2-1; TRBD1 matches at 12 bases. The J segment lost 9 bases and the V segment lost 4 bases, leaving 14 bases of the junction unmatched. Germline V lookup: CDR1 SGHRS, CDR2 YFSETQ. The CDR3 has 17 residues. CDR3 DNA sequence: TGCGCCAGCAGCCTCTCCCCGGGACAGGGGGCGGGTAGTGAGCAGTTCTTC. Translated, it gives CASSLSPGQGAGSEQFF.

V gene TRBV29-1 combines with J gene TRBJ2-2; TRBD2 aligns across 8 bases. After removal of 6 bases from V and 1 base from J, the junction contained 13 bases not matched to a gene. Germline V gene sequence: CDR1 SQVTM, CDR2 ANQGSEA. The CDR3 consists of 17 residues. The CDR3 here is CSVSGSGEPMNTGELFF. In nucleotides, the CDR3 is TGCAGCGTCTCGGGTAGCGGGGAGCCGATGAACACCGGGGAGCTGTTTTTT.

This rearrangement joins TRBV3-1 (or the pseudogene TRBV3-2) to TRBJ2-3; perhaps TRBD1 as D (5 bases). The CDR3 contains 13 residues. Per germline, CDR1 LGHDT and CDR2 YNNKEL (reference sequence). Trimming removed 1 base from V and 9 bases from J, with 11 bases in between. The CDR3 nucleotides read TGTGCCAGCAGCCAAGTTAGGGGTGGGACGCAGTATTTT. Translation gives CASSQVRGGTQYF.

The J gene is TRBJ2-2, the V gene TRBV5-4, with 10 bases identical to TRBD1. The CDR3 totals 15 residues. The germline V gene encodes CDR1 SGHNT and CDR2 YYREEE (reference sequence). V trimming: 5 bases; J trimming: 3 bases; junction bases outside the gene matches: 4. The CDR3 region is CASRTGTGDTGELFF. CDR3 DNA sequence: TGTGCCAGCAGAACCGGGACAGGGGACACCGGGGAGCTGTTTTTT.

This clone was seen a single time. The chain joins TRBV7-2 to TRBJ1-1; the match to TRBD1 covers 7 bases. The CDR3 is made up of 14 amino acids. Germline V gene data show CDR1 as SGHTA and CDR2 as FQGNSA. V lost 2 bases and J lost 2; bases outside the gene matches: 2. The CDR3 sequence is CASSLRGQNTEAFF. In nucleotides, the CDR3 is TGTGCCAGCAGCTTAAGGGGGCAAAACACTGAAGCTTTCTTT.

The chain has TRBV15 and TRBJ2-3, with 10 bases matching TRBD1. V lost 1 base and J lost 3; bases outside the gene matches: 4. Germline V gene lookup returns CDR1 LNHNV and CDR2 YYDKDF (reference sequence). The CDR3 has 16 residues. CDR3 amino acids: CATSRGGQGKTDTQYF. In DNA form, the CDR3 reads TGTGCCACCAGCAGAGGGGGACAGGGGAAAACAGATACGCAGTATTTT.